This T cell receptor (beta chain) is from a study of T cell responses to AZD1222 COVID-19 vaccine. This table comes from immunoSEQ multiplex PCR, and its TCRdb copy is limited to in-frame clones, with some not included. The repertoire holds 150,000 to 200,000 clones, around 87% seen once, with around 2.5% in the top ten. From germline, CDR1 is MNHNY and CDR2 SVGAGI (reference sequence). V was clipped by 6 bases and J by 4 bases, with 18 bases between them. CDR3 length: 15 residues. The sequence came from an adult in good health. The genes are TRBV6-6 and TRBJ2-5; D might be TRBD1 (5 bases). Sequences were derived from peripheral blood, sampled on day 0 of MenACWY control vaccination. CDR3 protein: CASSPKGVWAETQYF. CDR3 DNA sequence: TGTGCCAGCAGCCCCAAAGGGGTTTGGGCAGAGACCCAGTACTTC.